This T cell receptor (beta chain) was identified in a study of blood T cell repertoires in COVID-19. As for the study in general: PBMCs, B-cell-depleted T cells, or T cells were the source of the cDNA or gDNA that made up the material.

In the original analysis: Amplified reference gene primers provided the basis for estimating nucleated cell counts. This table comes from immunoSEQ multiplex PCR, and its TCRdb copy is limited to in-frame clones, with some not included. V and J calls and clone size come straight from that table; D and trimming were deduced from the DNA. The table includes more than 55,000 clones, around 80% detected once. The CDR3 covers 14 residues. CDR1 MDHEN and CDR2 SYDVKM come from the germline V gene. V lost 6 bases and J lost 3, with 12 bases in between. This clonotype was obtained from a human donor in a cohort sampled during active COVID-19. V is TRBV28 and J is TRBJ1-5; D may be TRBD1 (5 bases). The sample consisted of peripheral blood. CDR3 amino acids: CASSLGADNQPQHF. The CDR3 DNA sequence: TGTGCCAGCAGCCTAGGGGCAGACAATCAGCCCCAGCATTTT.